The rows below give T cell receptor beta chains drawn from one sample of a study of T cells in Graves' hyperthyroidism and ophthalmopathy. Via MiXCR, TCRdb re-called the multiplex PCR reads, giving one row per CDR3 protein. The sample has about 640,000 distinct CDR3 sequences; roughly 20% are singletons. The specimen was blood. The source of these receptors is a young man with Graves' ophthalmopathy. The CDR3 runs from the conserved cysteine through the conserved F or W. The D gene is left open where the match is weak. Size values are once, few and many counts, or a class for expanded clones, and some rows have none.

V,D,size,J,CDR3,DNA
TRBV2,TRBD1,.,TRBJ2-3,CASNKGTGRTDTQYF,TGTGCCAGCAATAAAGGGACAGGGAGGACAGATACGCAGTATTTT
TRBV14,.,many,TRBJ1-2,CASSARIGDGYTF,TGTGCCAGCAGCGCCCGGATCGGGGATGGCTACACCTTC
TRBV7-9,TRBD1,few,TRBJ2-7,CASSSGTEPSEQYF,TGTGCCAGCAGCTCTGGGACAGAGCCAAGCGAGCAGTACTTC
TRBV3-1,.,few,TRBJ2-3,CASSQQGLSTDTQYF,TGTGCCAGCAGCCAACAGGGACTGAGCACAGATACGCAGTATTTT
TRBV7-2,TRBD1,many,TRBJ2-5,CASSPGTGGETQYF,TGTGCCAGCAGCCCCGGGACAGGGGGGGAGACCCAGTACTTC
TRBV28,TRBD1,few,TRBJ2-3,CASSRAHTGEDTQYF,TGTGCCAGCAGTCGCGCGCACACAGGGGAAGATACGCAGTATTTT
TRBV7-9,.,.,TRBJ2-5,CASVSGGQYQETQYF,TGTGCCAGCGTGTCCGGGGGCCAGTACCAAGAGACCCAGTACTTC
TRBV6-5,.,few,TRBJ1-5,CASSYSPGEQPQHF,TGTGCCAGCAGTTACTCGCCAGGGGAACAGCCCCAGCATTTT
TRBV28,.,.,TRBJ2-7,CASSSTGTPGEQYF,TGTGCCAGCAGTTCTACCGGGACCCCCGGCGAGCAGTACTTC
TRBV12-3/TRBV12-4,.,.,TRBJ2-1,CASSFHRSWDEQFF,TGTGCCAGCAGTTTCCACCGCTCTTGGGATGAGCAGTTCTTC
TRBV6-1,TRBD1,many,TRBJ1-4,CASSSQGAREKLFF,TGTGCCAGCAGCTCACAGGGGGCAAGGGAAAAACTGTTTTTT
TRBV25-1,TRBD1,.,TRBJ1-2,CASSPSDRVYGYTF,TGTGCCAGCAGTCCTTCCGACAGGGTCTATGGCTACACCTTC
TRBV6-6,TRBD2,few,TRBJ2-7,CASSYLPSGPYEQYF,TGTGCCAGCAGTTACCTGCCTAGCGGACCCTACGAGCAGTACTTC
TRBV6-2/TRBV6-3,TRBD1,.,TRBJ2-3,CASSWDRAITDTQYF,TGTGCCAGCAGCTGGGACAGAGCGATCACAGATACGCAGTATTTT
TRBV4-1,.,few,TRBJ1-5,CASSQDGAGNQPQHF,TGCGCCAGCAGCCAAGATGGCGCCGGGAATCAGCCCCAGCATTTT
TRBV24-1,TRBD2,many,TRBJ2-7,CATSDTGTSGYEQYF,TGTGCCACCAGTGATACCGGGACTAGCGGATACGAGCAGTACTTC
TRBV2,TRBD1,many,TRBJ1-1,CATGQGANTEAFF,TGTGCCACCGGACAGGGGGCTAATACTGAAGCTTTCTTT
TRBV27,.,.,TRBJ2-1,CASSLSRPDLNEQFF,TGTGCCAGCAGTTTATCGAGGCCAGATCTGAATGAGCAGTTCTTC
TRBV2,.,many,TRBJ1-2,CATSPSGTVYGYTF,TGTGCCACCTCCCCCTCCGGGACGGTATATGGCTACACCTTC
TRBV14,.,.,TRBJ1-5,CASSQVGGGPQHF,TGTGCCAGCAGCCAAGTCGGCGGTGGACCCCAGCATTTT
TRBV27,TRBD1,.,TRBJ2-7,CASSLGTEYGEQYF,TGTGCCAGCAGTCTTGGGACAGAGTACGGGGAGCAGTACTTC
TRBV11-2,.,.,TRBJ2-4,CASSLGPGVNIQYF,TGTGCCAGCAGCTTAGGCCCAGGGGTGAACATTCAGTACTTC
TRBV6-2/TRBV6-3,.,few,TRBJ1-6,CASSPSWGSYNPPLHF,TGTGCCAGCAGTCCGAGTTGGGGCTCCTATAATCCACCCCTCCACTTT
TRBV5-1,TRBD2,.,TRBJ2-1,CASSRAGGRGEQFF,TGCGCCAGCAGCCGAGCGGGAGGCCGGGGGGAGCAGTTCTTC